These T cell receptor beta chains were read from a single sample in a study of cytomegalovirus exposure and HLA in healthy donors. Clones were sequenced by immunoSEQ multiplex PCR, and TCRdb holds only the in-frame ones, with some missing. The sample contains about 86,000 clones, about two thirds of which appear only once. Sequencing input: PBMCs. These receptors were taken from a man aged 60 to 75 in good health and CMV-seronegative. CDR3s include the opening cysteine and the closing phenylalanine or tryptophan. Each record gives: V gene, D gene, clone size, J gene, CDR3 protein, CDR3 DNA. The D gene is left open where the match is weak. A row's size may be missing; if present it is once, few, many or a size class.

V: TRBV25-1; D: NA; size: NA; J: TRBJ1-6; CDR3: CASSEAGETSPLHF; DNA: TGTGCCAGCAGTGAGGCAGGGGAAACTTCACCCCTCCACTTT
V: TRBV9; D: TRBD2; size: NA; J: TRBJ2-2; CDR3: CASARASGRTGELFF; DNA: TGTGCCAGTGCACGGGCTAGCGGGAGAACCGGGGAGCTGTTTTTT
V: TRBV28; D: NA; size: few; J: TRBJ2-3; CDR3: CASSPPRYLRSTDTQYF; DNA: TGTGCCAGCAGTCCCCCCCGTTACCTTCGGAGCACAGATACGCAGTATTTT
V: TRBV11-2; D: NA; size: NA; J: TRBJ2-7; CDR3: CASSFTRQGNNEQYF; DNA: TGTGCCAGCAGCTTTACCCGGCAGGGTAACAACGAGCAGTACTTC
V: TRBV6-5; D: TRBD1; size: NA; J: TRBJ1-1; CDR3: CASSLTGSLNTEAFF; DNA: TGTGCCAGCAGTTTGACAGGGTCCCTGAACACTGAAGCTTTCTTT
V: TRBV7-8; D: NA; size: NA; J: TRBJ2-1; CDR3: CASSLEGLGAPHEQFF; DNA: TGTGCCAGCAGCTTAGAGGGCTTGGGGGCTCCCCATGAGCAGTTCTTC
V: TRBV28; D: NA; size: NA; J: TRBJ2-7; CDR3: CASSLGQGQYF; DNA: TGTGCCAGCAGCTTGGGGCAGGGACAGTACTTC
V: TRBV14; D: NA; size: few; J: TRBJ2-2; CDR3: CASSPQPGAGTGELFF; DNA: TGTGCCAGCAGCCCCCAACCAGGGGCGGGCACCGGGGAGCTGTTTTTT
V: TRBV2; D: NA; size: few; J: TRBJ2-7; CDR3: CASSAPVYEQYF; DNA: TGTGCCAGCAGTGCACCAGTGTACGAGCAGTACTTC
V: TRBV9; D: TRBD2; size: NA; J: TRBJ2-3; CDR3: CASGDYTDTQYF; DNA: TGTGCCAGCGGGGACTACACAGATACGCAGTATTTT
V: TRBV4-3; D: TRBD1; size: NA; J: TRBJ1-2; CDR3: CASSPQGAVDYGYTF; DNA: TGCGCCAGCAGCCCGCAGGGGGCTGTCGATTATGGCTACACCTTC
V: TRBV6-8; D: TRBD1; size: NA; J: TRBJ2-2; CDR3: CASRNPTRDRNTGELFF; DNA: TGTGCCAGCAGGAACCCTACCCGGGACAGGAACACCGGGGAGCTGTTTTTT
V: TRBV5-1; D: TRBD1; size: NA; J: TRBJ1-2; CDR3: CASSWGDRVAGYTF; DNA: TGCGCCAGCAGCTGGGGGGACAGGGTGGCTGGCTACACCTTC
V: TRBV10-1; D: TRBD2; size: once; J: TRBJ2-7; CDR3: CASHGLAPPSSYEQYF; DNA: TGCGCCAGCCACGGACTAGCGCCACCGAGCTCCTACGAGCAGTACTTC
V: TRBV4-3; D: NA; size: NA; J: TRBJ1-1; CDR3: CASSPRGRGGMNTEAFF; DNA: TGCGCCAGCAGCCCCCGAGGGCGCGGCGGGATGAACACTGAAGCTTTCTTT
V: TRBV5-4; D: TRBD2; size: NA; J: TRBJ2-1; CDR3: CAPGARTSGHNEQFF; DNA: TGTGCCCCCGGTGCGAGGACTAGCGGACACAATGAGCAGTTCTTC
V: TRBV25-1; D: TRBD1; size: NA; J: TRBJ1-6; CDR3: CATTGGAGSPLHF; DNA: TGTGCCACGACAGGGGGCGCGGGTTCACCCCTCCACTTT
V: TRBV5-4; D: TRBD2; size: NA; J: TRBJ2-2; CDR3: CASSKLAANTGELFF; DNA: TGTGCCAGCAGCAAACTAGCGGCGAACACCGGGGAGCTGTTTTTT
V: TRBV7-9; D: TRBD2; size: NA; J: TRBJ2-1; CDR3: CASSPMINLADSNNEQFF; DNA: TGTGCCAGCAGCCCGATGATAAATCTAGCGGACTCCAACAATGAGCAGTTCTTC
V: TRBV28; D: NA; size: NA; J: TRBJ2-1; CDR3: CASSFVSNEQFF; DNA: TGTGCCAGCAGTTTTGTATCGAATGAGCAGTTCTTC
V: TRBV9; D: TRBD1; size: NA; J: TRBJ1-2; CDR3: CASSDRGPYGYTF; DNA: TGTGCCAGCAGCGACAGGGGCCCCTATGGCTACACCTTC
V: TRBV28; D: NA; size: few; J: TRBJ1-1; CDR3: CASREARGENTEAFF; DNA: TGTGCCAGCAGGGAGGCCAGGGGTGAGAACACTGAAGCTTTCTTT
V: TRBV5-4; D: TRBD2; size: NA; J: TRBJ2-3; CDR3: CASSSGTSGRADTQYF; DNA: TGTGCCAGCAGCTCTGGGACTAGCGGGAGGGCAGATACGCAGTATTTT
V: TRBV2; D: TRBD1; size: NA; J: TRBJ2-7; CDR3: CASSDGRGSYEQYF; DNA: TGTGCCAGCAGTGACGGCAGGGGGTCCTACGAGCAGTACTTC
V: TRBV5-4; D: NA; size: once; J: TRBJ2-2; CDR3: CASSLASRVNTGELFF; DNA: TGTGCCAGCAGCTTGGCGTCGCGTGTTAACACCGGGGAGCTGTTTTTT
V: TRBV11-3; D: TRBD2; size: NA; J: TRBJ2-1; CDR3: CASSNGGADNEQFF; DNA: TGTGCCAGCAGCAACGGGGGGGCCGACAATGAGCAGTTCTTC
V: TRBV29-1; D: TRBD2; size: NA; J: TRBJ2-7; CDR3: CSVEEVGAGGHEQYF; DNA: TGCAGCGTTGAAGAGGTAGGCGCGGGAGGGCACGAGCAGTACTTC
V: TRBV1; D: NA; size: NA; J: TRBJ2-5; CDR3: CTSSQDVGGGQETQYF; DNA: TGCACCAGCAGCCAAGATGTGGGCGGGGGGCAGGAGACCCAGTACTTC
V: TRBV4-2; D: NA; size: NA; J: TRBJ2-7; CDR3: CASSQREGEGYEQYF; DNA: TGTGCCAGCAGCCAAAGGGAGGGGGAGGGTTACGAGCAGTACTTC
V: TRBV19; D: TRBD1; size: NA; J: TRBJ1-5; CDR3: CASHLDRGGQPQHF; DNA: TGTGCCAGTCACCTCGACAGGGGCGGACAGCCCCAGCATTTT
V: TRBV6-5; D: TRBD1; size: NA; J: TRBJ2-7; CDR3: CASSDRRQGPEQYF; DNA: TGTGCCAGCAGTGACCGAAGACAGGGGCCCGAGCAGTACTTC
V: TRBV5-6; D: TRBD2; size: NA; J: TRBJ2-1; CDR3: CASSFVGGGNYNEQFF; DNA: TGTGCCAGCAGCTTCGTAGGCGGGGGGAATTACAATGAGCAGTTCTTC
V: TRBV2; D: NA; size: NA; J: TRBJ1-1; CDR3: CASGSGTLSTEAFF; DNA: TGTGCCAGCGGGTCAGGGACATTGAGCACTGAAGCTTTCTTT
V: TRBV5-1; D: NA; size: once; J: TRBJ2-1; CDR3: CASSSLGPPENEQFF; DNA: TGCGCCAGCAGCTCCCTTGGCCCTCCCGAAAATGAGCAGTTCTTC
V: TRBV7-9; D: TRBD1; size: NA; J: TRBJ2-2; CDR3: CASSPSTGPGELFF; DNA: TGTGCCAGCAGCCCGTCGACAGGGCCCGGGGAGCTGTTTTTT
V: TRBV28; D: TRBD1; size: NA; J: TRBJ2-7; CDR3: CASSIPGQVSEQYF; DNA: TGTGCCAGCAGTATACCGGGACAGGTGAGCGAGCAGTACTTC
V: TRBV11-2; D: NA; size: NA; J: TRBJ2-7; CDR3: CASSPTPGITYEQYF; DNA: TGTGCCAGCAGCCCCACTCCGGGGATAACCTACGAGCAGTACTTC
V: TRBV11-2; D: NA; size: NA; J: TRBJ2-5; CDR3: CASSLDSLASETQYF; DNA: TGTGCCAGCAGCTTAGATTCGTTAGCTTCAGAGACCCAGTACTTC
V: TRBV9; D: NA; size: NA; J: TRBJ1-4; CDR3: CASSSSGQYPGLGEKLFF; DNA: TGTGCCAGCAGCTCATCGGGTCAGTATCCTGGCCTGGGTGAAAAACTGTTTTTT
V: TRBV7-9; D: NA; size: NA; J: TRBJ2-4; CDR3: CSSSLALNIQYF; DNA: TGTTCCAGCAGCTTAGCCTTAAACATTCAGTACTTC
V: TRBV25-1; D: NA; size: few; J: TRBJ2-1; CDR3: CASSGVRQDYNEQFF; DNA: TGTGCCAGCAGTGGGGTGAGACAGGACTACAATGAGCAGTTCTTC
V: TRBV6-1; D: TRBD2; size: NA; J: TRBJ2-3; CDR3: CASSLSSGRTDTQYF; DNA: TGTGCCAGCAGCCTATCTAGCGGGAGGACAGATACGCAGTATTTT